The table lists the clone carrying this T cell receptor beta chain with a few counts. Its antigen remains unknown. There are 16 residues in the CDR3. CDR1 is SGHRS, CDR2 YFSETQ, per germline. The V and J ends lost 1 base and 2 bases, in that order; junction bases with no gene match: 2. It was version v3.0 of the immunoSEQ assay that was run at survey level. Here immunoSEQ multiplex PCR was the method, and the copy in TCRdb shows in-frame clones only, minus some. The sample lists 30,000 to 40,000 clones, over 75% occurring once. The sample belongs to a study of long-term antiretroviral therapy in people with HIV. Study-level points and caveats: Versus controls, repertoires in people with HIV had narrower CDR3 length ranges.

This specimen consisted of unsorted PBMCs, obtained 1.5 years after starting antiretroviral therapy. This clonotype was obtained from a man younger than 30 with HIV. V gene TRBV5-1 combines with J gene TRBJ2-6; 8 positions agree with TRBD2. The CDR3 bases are TGCGCCAGCAGCTTGACGCGGGGGGCTGGGGCCAACGTCCTGACTTTC. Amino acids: CASSLTRGAGANVLTF.